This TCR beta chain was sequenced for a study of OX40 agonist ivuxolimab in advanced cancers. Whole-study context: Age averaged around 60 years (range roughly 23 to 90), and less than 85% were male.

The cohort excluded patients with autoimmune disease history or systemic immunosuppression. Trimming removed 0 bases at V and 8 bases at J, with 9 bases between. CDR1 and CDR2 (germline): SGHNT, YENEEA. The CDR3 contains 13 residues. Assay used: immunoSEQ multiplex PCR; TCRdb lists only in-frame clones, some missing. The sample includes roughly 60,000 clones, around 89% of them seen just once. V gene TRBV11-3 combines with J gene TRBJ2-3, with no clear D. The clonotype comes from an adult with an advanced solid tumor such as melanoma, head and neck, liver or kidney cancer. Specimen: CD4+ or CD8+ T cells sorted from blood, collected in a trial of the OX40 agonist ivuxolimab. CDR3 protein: CASSLDLGFTQYF. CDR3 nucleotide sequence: TGTGCCAGCAGCTTAGATCTGGGTTTTACGCAGTATTTT.